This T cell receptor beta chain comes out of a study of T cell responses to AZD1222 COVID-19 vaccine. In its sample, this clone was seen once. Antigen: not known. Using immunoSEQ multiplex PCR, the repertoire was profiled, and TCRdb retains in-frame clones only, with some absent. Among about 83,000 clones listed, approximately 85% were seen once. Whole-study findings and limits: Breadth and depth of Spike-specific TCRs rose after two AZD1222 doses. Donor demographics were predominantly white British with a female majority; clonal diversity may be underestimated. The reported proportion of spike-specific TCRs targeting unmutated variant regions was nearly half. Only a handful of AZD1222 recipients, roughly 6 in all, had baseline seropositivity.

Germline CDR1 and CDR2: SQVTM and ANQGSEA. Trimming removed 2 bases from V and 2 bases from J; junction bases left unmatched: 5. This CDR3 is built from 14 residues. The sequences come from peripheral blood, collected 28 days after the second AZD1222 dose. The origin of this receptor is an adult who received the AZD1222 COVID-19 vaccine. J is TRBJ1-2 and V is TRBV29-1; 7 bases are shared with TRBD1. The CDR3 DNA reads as TGCAGCGTTGAAACCGGGACAGCCAACTATGGCTACACCTTC. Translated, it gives CSVETGTANYGYTF.